This TCR beta chain was captured by sequencing in a study of T cell responses to AZD1222 COVID-19 vaccine. V dropped 3 bases and J dropped 4 bases, with 13 bases sitting between them. CDR3 length: 13 amino acids. Germline loops: CDR1 SQVTM, CDR2 ANQGSEA. Data came from immunoSEQ multiplex PCR; TCRdb stores just in-frame clones and leaves some out. This sample has fewer than 85,000 clones, with 88% found just once. This TCR derives from an adult in good health. The sample consisted of peripheral blood, taken on day 0 of AZD1222 vaccination. V gene TRBV29-1 combines with J gene TRBJ2-7; a possible D gene is TRBD2 (7 bases). The CDR3 DNA is TGCAGCGTTGAGGGCGGGGGCGCTTACGAGCAGTACTTC. It translates to CSVEGGGAYEQYF.